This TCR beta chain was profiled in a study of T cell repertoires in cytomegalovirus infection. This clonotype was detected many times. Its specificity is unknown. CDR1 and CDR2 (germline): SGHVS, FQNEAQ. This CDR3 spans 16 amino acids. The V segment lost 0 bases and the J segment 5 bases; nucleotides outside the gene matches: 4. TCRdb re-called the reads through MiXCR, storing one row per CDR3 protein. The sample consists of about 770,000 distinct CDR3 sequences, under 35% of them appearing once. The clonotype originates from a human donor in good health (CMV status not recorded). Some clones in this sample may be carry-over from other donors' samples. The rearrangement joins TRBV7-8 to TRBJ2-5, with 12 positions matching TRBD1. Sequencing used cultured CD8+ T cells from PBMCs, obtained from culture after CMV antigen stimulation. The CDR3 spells CASSLAGTGGAETQYF. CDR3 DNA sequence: TGTGCCAGCAGCTTAGCCGGGACAGGGGGCGCGGAGACCCAGTACTTC.